Below, 10 T cell receptor beta chains from the same sample are listed, as sequenced in a study of Tregs in tolerant kidney transplant recipients. Method: immunoSEQ multiplex PCR; TCRdb's copy keeps in-frame clones and lacks some. This sample has just over 15,000 clones, with around nine tenths found just once. The sample taken for sequencing was CD8+ T cells from blood. All receptors derive from a human donor in good health.

The DNA for the CDR3 is TGTGCCAGCACCTCTACGATAGGGGATACGCAGTATTTT. Translated, it gives CASTSTIGDTQYF. The chain joins TRBV7-3 to TRBJ2-3; no clear D gene. Looked up from germline, CDR1 is SGHTA and CDR2 is FQGTGA. This CDR3 has 13 amino acids. The ends were cut back, 7 bases at V and 6 bases at J, with 14 bases in the middle.

The genes are TRBV27 and TRBJ2-7, with 8 bases identical to TRBD1. V lost 6 bases and J lost 2; bases outside the gene matches: 3. The CDR3 totals 13 residues. CDR1 is MNHEY and CDR2 is SMNVEV in the germline V gene (reference sequence). CDR3 sequence: CASRRTGTYEQYF. The CDR3 region has the DNA TGTGCCAGCAGGCGGACAGGGACCTACGAGCAGTACTTC.

The rearrangement uses TRBV27 and TRBJ2-2; D is possibly TRBD1 (6 bases). The germline gives CDR1 MNHEY, CDR2 SMNVEV (reference sequence). There are 13 residues in the CDR3. V dropped 4 bases and J dropped 4 bases, with 7 bases sitting between them. CDR3: CASSYRVTGELFF. Written as DNA, the CDR3 is TGTGCCAGCAGTTACAGGGTCACCGGGGAGCTGTTTTTT.

V and J are TRBV5-5 and TRBJ2-3; the match to TRBD1 covers 9 bases. The CDR3 spans 15 residues. With 4 bases clipped from V and 6 bases from J, the junction kept 9 bases outside the gene matches. The germline V gene has CDR1 SGHKS and CDR2 YYEKEE (reference sequence). The CDR3 loop reads CASSLRDREADTQYF. The CDR3 nucleotides read TGTGCCAGCAGCCTACGGGACAGGGAGGCGGATACGCAGTATTTT.

V and J are TRBV30 and TRBJ2-7; D gene unclear. The CDR3 has 14 amino acids. Deletions cut 4 bases from V and 3 bases from J, with 16 bases between. The V gene's germline CDR1 is GTSNPN and CDR2 SVGIG (reference sequence). CDR3 sequence reads: CAWKPGQLLYEQYF. DNA for the CDR3: TGTGCCTGGAAACCTGGTCAACTCCTCTACGAGCAGTACTTC.

This sequence joins TRBV5-1 and TRBJ2-1, with 7 bases identical to TRBD2. The ends lost 7 bases at V and 1 base at J; junction bases unmatched: 11. CDR3 length: 16 amino acids. In germline, CDR1 is SGHRS, CDR2 YFSETQ. This CDR3 is CASEITGGRSYNEQFF. CDR3 bases: TGCGCCAGCGAAATAACGGGGGGTAGATCCTACAATGAGCAGTTCTTC.

DNA of the CDR3: TGTGCCAGTACCGGGAGCTCCTACAATGAGCAGTTCTTC. This translates into CASTGSSYNEQFF. This chain connects TRBV27 to TRBJ2-1, with D tentatively TRBD2 (6 bases). Germline loops: CDR1 MNHEY, CDR2 SMNVEV (reference sequence). The CDR3 runs 13 residues. V was trimmed by 9 bases and J by 0 bases, leaving 9 bases between them.

CDR3 nucleotide sequence: TGTGCCAGCAGCCCGGGGGTCGGCCAATATGAGCAGTTCTTC. It yields the protein CASSPGVGQYEQFF. The J gene is TRBJ2-1, the V gene TRBV11-2, with D perhaps TRBD2 (6 bases). CDR1 and CDR2 from the germline V gene are SGHAT and FQNNGV. Between the trimmed V and J ends, which lost 5 bases and 8 bases, there was a span of 16 bases. CDR3 length: 14 amino acids.

This chain connects TRBV30 to TRBJ2-1; possibly TRBD2 for D (7 bases). This CDR3 is built from 13 residues. V was shortened by 5 bases and J by 9 bases, with 17 bases between the two germline ends. CDR1 and CDR2 (germline): GTSNPN, SVGIG (reference sequence). The CDR3 loop reads CAWGLGEGGEQFF. The DNA for the CDR3 is TGTGCCTGGGGCTTAGGGGAGGGGGGTGAGCAGTTCTTC.

The chain couples TRBV13 to TRBJ1-1; D not certain. Germline V gene lookup returns CDR1 PRHDT and CDR2 FYEKMQ (reference sequence). V was clipped by 1 base and J by 1 base, with 1 base between them. The CDR3 runs 12 residues. CDR3 DNA sequence: TGTGCCAGCAGCTTAGAGAACACTGAAGCTTTCTTT. Amino acid sequence: CASSLENTEAFF.